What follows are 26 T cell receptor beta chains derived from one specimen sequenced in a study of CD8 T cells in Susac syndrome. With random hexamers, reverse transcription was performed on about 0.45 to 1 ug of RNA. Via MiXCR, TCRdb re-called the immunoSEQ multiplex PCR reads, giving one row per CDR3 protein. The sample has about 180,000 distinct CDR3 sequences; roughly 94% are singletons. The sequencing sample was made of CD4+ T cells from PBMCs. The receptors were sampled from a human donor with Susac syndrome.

CDR3 region: CAIGTGGNTEAFF. The CDR3 DNA is TGTGCCATCGGGACAGGGGGGAACACTGAAGCTTTCTTT. The J gene is TRBJ1-1, the V gene TRBV28; 11 nucleotides agree with TRBD1. CDR3 length equals 13 residues. Per germline, CDR1 MDHEN and CDR2 SYDVKM. J was trimmed by 1 base and V by 10 bases; bases with no gene match: 2.

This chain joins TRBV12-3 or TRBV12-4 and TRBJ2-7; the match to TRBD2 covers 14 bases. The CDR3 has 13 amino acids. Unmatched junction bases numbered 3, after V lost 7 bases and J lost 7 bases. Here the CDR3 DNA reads TGTGCCAGCAATGGACTAGCGGGAGGAGAGCAGTACTTC. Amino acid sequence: CASNGLAGGEQYF.

CDR3 loop: CATSRDLGAANTIYF. As DNA, the CDR3 is TGTGCCACCAGCAGAGACTTAGGGGCCGCAAACACCATATATTTT. The V call is TRBV15, the J call TRBJ1-3; a weak D match, TRBD1 (5 bases). CDR1 is LNHNV, CDR2 YYDKDF, per germline (reference sequence). The CDR3 has 15 amino acids. V dropped 0 bases and J dropped 6 bases, with 12 bases sitting between them.

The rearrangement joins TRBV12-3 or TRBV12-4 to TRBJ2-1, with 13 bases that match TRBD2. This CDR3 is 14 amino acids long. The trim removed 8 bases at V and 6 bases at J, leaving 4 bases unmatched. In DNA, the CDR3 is TGTGCCAGCGGTAGACTAGCGGGAGGCAATGAGCAGTTCTTC. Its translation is CASGRLAGGNEQFF.

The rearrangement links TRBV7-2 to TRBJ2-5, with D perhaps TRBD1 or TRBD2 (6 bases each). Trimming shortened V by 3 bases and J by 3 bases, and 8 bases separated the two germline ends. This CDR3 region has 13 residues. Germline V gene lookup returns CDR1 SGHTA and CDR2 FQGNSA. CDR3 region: CASSLGGEETQYF. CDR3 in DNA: TGTGCCAGCAGCTTGGGGGGCGAAGAGACCCAGTACTTC.

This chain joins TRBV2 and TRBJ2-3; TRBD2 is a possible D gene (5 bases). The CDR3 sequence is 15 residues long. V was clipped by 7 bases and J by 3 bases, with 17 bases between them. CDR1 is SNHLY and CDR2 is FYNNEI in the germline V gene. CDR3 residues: CASNEEGLLTDTQYF. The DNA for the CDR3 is TGTGCCAGCAACGAAGAGGGATTGCTAACAGATACGCAGTATTTT.

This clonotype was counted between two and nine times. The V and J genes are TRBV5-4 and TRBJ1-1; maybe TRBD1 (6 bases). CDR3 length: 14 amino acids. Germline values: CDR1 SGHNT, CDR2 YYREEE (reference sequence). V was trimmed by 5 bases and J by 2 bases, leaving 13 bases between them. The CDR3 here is CASSFRGLNTEAFF. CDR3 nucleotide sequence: TGTGCCAGCAGTTTCCGGGGGCTAAACACTGAAGCTTTCTTT.

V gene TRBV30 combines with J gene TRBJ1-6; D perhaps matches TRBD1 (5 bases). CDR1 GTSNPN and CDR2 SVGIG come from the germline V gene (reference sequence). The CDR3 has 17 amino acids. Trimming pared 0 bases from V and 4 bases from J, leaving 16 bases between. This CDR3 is CAWSVSRTTEYNSPLHF. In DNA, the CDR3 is TGTGCCTGGAGTGTAAGTCGTACGACAGAATATAATTCACCCCTCCACTTT.

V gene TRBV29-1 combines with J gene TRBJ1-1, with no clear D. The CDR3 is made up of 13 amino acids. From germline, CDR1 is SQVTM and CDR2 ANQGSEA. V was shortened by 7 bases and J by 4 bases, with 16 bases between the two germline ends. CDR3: CSAERQTLTEAFF. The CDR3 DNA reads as TGCAGCGCCGAAAGGCAGACTCTCACTGAAGCTTTCTTT.

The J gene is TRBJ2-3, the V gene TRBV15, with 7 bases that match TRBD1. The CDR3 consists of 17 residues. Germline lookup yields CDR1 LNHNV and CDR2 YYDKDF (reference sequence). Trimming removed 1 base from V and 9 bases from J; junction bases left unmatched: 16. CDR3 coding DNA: TGTGCCACCAGCAGAGCCTCAAACAGGGGTTGGGGGAAAACGCAGTATTTT. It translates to CATSRASNRGWGKTQYF.

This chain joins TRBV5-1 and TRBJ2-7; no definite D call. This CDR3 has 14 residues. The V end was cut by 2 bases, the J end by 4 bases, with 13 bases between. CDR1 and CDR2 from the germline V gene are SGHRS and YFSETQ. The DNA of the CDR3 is TGCGCCAGCAGCTTCTCTAGACCGGATTACGAGCAGTACTTC. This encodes CASSFSRPDYEQYF.

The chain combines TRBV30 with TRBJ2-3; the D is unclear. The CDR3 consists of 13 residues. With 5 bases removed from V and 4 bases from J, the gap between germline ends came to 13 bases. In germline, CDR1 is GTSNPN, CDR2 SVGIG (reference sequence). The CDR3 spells CAWSDAVSDTQYF. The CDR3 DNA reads TGTGCCTGGTCCGACGCAGTTTCAGATACGCAGTATTTT. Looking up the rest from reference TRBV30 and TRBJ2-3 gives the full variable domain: SQTIHQWPATLVQPVGSPLSLECTVEGTSNPNLYWYRQAAGRGLQLLFYSVGIGQISSEVPQNLSASRPQDRQFILSSKKLLLSDSGFYLCAWSDAVSDTQYFGPGTRLTVL.

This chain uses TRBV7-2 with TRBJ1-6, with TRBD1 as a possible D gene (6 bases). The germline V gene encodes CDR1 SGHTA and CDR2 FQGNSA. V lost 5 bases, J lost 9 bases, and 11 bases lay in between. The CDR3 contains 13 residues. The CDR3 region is CASSKTGVSPLHF. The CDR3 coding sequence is TGTGCCAGCAGCAAGACAGGCGTTTCACCCCTCCACTTT.

CDR3 nucleotides: TGTGCCAGCAGCCCGGGACTTACAACGGGGCCCTACGAGCAGTACTTC. As protein: CASSPGLTTGPYEQYF. This chain uses TRBV12-3 or TRBV12-4 with TRBJ2-7; D is possibly TRBD2 (6 bases). Trimming cost V 6 bases and J 2 bases, with 20 bases left between them. This CDR3 comprises 16 residues.

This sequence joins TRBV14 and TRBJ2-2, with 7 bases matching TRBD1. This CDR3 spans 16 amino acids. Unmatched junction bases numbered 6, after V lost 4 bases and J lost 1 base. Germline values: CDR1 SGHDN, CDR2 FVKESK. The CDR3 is CASSRLGDRNTGELFF. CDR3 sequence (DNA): TGTGCCAGCAGCCGCCTTGGGGACAGGAACACCGGGGAGCTGTTTTTT. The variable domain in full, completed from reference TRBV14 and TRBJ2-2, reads EAGVTQFPSHSVIEKGQTVTLRCDPISGHDNLYWYRRVMGKEIKFLLHFVKESKQDESGMPNNRFLAERTGGTYSTLKVQPAELEDSGVYFCASSRLGDRNTGELFFGEGSRLTVL.

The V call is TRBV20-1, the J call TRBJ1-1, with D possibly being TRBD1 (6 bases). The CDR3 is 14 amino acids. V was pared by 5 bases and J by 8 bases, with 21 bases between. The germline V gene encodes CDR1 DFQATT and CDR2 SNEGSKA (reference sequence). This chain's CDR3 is CSARRNQGRKEAFF. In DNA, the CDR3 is TGCAGTGCTCGCCGAAACCAGGGGCGGAAAGAAGCTTTCTTT.

DNA for the CDR3: TGCAGTGCTAGTACTGGGACCTACAATGAGCAGTTCTTC. Its protein product is CSASTGTYNEQFF. The V gene is TRBV20-1, the J gene TRBJ2-1, with D hard to call. The germline V gene has CDR1 DFQATT and CDR2 SNEGSKA (reference sequence). This CDR3 region has 13 residues. The V end lost 3 bases, the J end lost 2 bases, and 8 bases lay between the germline ends.

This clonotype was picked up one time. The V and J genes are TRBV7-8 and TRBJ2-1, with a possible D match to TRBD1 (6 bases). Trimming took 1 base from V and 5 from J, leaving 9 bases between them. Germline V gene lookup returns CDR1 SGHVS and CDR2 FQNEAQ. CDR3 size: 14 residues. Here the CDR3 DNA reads TGTGCCAGCAGCTTAGGAGGACAGAACAATGAGCAGTTCTTC. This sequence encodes CASSLGGQNNEQFF.

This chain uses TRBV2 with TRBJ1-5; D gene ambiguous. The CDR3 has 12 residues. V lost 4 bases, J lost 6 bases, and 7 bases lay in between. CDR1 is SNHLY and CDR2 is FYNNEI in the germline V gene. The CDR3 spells CASSALSQPQHF. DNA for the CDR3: TGTGCCAGCAGTGCCCTTAGTCAGCCCCAGCATTTT. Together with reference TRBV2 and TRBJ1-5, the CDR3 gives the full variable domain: EPEVTQTPSHQVTQMGQEVILRCVPISNHLYFYWYRQILGQKVEFLVSFYNNEISEKSEIFDDQFSVERPDGSNFTLKIRSTKLEDSAMYFCASSALSQPQHFGDGTRLSIL.

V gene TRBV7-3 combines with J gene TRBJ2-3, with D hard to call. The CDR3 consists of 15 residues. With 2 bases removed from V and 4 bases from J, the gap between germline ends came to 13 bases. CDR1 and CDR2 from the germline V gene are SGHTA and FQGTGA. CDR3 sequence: CASSLSPIFADTQYF. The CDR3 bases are TGTGCCAGCAGCTTATCTCCCATTTTTGCAGATACGCAGTATTTT.

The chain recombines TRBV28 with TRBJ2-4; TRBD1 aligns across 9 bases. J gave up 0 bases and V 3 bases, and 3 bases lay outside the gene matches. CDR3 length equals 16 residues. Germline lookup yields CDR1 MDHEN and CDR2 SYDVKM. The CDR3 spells CASSLTGGLAKNIQYF. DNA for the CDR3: TGTGCCAGCAGTTTGACAGGGGGACTAGCCAAAAACATTCAGTACTTC.

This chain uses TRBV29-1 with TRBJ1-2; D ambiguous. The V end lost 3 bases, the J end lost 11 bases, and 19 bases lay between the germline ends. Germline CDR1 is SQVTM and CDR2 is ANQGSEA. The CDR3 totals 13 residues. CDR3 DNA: TGCAGCGTTGACCAACCTTCCCGTACGGGGTACACCTTC. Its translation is CSVDQPSRTGYTF.

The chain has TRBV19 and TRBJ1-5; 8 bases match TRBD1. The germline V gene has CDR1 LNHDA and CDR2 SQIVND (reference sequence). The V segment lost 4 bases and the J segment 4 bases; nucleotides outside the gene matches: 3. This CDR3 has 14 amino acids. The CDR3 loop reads CASSTDRANQPQHF. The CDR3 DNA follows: TGTGCCAGTAGTACGGACAGGGCTAATCAGCCCCAGCATTTT.

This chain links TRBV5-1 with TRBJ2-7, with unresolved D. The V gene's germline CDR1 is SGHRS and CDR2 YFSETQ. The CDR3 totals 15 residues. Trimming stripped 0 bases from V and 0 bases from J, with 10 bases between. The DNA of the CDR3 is TGCGCCAGCAGCTTGGTCGGGCAGCCCTCCTACGAGCAGTACTTC. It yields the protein CASSLVGQPSYEQYF. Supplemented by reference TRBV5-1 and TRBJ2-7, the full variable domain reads KAGVTQTPRYLIKTRGQQVTLSCSPISGHRSVSWYQQTPGQGLQFLFEYFSETQRNKGNFPGRFSGRQFSNSRSEMNVSTLELGDSALYLCASSLVGQPSYEQYFGPGTRLTVT.

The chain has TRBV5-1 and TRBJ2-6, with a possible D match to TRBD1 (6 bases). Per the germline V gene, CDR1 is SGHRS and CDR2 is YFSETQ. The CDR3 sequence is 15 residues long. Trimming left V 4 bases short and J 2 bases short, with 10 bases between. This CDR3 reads CASSETGTGANVLTF. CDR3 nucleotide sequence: TGCGCCAGCAGCGAAACAGGGACTGGGGCCAACGTCCTGACTTTC.

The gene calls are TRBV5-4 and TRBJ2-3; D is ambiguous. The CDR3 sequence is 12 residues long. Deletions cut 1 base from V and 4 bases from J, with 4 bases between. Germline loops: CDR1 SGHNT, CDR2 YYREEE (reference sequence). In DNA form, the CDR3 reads TGTGCCAGCAGCTTGATTCCAGATACGCAGTATTTT. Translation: CASSLIPDTQYF.